The rows below give T cell receptor beta chains drawn from one sample of a study of a mutant IDH1 vaccine in newly diagnosed glioma. TCRdb's table, derived via immunoSEQ multiplex PCR, lists solely in-frame clones and lacks some. The repertoire holds around 62,000 clones, with around nine tenths as singletons. These receptors have no known antigen. This sample comprised PBMCs, obtained from a glioma patient whose treatment included an IDH1 peptide vaccine. The receptors shown here come from a man aged 35 to 55 with glioma. The CDR3 runs from the conserved cysteine through the conserved F or W. Fields, in order: clone size, J gene, V gene, D gene, CDR3 protein, CDR3 DNA. D genes are given only for firm matches. A clone size is listed for some rows: how often the clone was seen (once, few, many), or a class if it is expanded.

. | TRBJ2-5 | TRBV28 | . | CASSFLTSQETQYF | TGTGCCAGCAGTTTTCTGACATCCCAAGAGACCCAGTACTTC
. | TRBJ2-3 | TRBV7-3 | TRBD1 | CASSAAGTGGGSTDTQYF | TGTGCCAGCAGCGCTGCCGGGACAGGCGGCGGAAGCACAGATACGCAGTATTTT
few | TRBJ2-4 | TRBV5-8 | . | CASSVWRTLGNIQYF | TGTGCCAGCAGCGTATGGCGGACCTTAGGAAACATTCAGTACTTC
. | TRBJ2-1 | TRBV6-5 | . | CASSYSQGRGSEQFF | TGTGCCAGCAGTTACTCCCAGGGACGGGGTAGTGAGCAGTTCTTC
. | TRBJ1-5 | TRBV4-1 | TRBD1 | CASSQDQGQGAWQPQHF | TGCGCCAGCAGCCAAGATCAGGGACAGGGGGCTTGGCAGCCCCAGCATTTT
. | TRBJ1-1 | TRBV5-1 | TRBD1 | CASSSDRVWNTEAFF | TGCGCCAGCAGCTCTGACAGGGTATGGAACACTGAAGCTTTCTTT
. | TRBJ2-6 | TRBV4-1 | TRBD1 | CASSLRGPDSGANVLTF | TGCGCCAGCAGCCTCAGGGGGCCCGACTCTGGGGCCAACGTCCTGACTTTC
. | TRBJ1-4 | TRBV5-1 | . | CASTGTVGEKLFF | TGCGCCAGCACCGGGACGGTGGGTGAAAAACTGTTTTTT
. | TRBJ2-2 | TRBV6-5 | TRBD1 | CASSYSRQGERVLFF | TGTGCCAGCAGTTACTCGAGACAGGGGGAAAGGGTACTGTTTTTT
. | TRBJ1-1 | TRBV5-6 | . | CASSSSPGAWAEAFF | TGTGCCAGCAGCTCTTCACCGGGGGCTTGGGCTGAAGCTTTCTTT